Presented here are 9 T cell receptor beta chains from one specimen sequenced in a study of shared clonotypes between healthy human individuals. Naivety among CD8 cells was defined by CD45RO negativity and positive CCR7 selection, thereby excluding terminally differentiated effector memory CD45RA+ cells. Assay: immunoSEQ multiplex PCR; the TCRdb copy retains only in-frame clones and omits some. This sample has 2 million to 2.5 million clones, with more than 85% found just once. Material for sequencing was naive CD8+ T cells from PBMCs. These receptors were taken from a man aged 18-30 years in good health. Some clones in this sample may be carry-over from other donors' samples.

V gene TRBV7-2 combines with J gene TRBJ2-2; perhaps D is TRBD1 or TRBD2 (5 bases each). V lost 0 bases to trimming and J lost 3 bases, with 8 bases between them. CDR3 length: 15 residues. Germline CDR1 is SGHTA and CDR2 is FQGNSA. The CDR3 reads CASSLAGPYTGELFF. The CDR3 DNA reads TGTGCCAGCAGCTTAGCGGGACCCTACACCGGGGAGCTGTTTTTT.

The CDR3 here is CASSQRDRGLNNEQFF. The CDR3 coding sequence is TGCGCCAGCAGCCAAAGGGACAGGGGGTTAAACAATGAGCAGTTCTTC. V gene TRBV4-1 combines with J gene TRBJ2-1; 11 bases agree with TRBD1. The CDR3 loop spans 16 amino acids. V shed 2 bases, J shed 5 bases, and the junction held 5 bases outside the gene matches. Germline V CDR1 and CDR2: MGHRA, YSYEKL.

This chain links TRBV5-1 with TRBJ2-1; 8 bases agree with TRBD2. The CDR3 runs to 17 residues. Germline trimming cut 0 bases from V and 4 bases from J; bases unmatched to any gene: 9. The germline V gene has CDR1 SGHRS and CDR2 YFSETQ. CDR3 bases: TGCGCCAGCAGCTTGGTAGGGCTAGCGGGCGGTTACAATGAGCAGTTCTTC. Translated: CASSLVGLAGGYNEQFF.

CDR3 in amino acids: CASSEGSNTEAFF. The CDR3 region has the DNA TGTGCCAGTAGTGAAGGGTCGAACACTGAAGCTTTCTTT. This chain joins TRBV19 and TRBJ1-1; the D is unclear. The V gene lost 5 bases and the J gene lost 1 base, with 8 bases spanning the gap. CDR3 size: 13 residues. Germline V gene lookup returns CDR1 LNHDA and CDR2 SQIVND (reference sequence).

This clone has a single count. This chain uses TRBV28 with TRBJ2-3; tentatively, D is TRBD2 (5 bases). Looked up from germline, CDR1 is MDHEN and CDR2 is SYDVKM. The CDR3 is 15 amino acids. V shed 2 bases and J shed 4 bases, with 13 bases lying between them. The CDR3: CASSLALGDPDTQYF. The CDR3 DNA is TGTGCCAGCAGTTTAGCCCTGGGAGACCCAGATACGCAGTATTTT.

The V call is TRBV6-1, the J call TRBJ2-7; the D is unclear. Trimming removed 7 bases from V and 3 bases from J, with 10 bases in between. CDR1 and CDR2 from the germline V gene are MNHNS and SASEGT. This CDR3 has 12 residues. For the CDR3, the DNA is TGTGCCAGCACGATCGGGTACTACGAGCAGTACTTC. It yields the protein CASTIGYYEQYF.

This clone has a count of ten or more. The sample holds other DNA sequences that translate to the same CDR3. The CDR3 sequence: CASSLWGNQPQHF. As DNA, the CDR3 is TGTGCCAGCAGTTTATGGGGCAATCAGCCCCAGCATTTT. The chain links TRBV27 to TRBJ1-5; D is undetermined. The CDR3 length is 13 residues. Germline CDR1 is MNHEY and CDR2 is SMNVEV (reference sequence). The V and J ends lost 1 base and 2 bases respectively, with 3 bases between them.

CDR3 sequence: CASSQDYGGFYEQYF. CDR3 bases: TGCGCCAGCAGCCAAGATTATGGCGGATTCTACGAGCAGTACTTC. This chain joins TRBV4-3 and TRBJ2-7; D unclear. Trimming shortened V by 0 bases and J by 3 bases, and 12 bases separated the two germline ends. This CDR3 comprises 15 residues. CDR1 and CDR2 (germline): LGHNA, YSLEER.

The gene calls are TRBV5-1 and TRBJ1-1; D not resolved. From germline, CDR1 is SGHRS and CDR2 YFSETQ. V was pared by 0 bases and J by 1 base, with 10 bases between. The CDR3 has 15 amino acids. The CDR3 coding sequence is TGCGCCAGCAGCTTGGGTCCAGGCCAGAACACTGAAGCTTTCTTT. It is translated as CASSLGPGQNTEAFF.